This entry lists 14 T cell receptor beta chains sequenced from one sample in a study of T cell clonotyping in hematopoietic cell transplantation. Time point noted: recipient sample about 28 days before transplant, after cytoreduction. Sequencing was performed with immunoSEQ multiplex PCR; in TCRdb, only in-frame clones are kept and a portion is missing. The sample has approximately 25,000 clones, approximately 82% seen once. The specimen comprised peripheral blood mononuclear cells, sampled before stem cell transplant. These receptors originate from a woman aged 60-75 years with acute myeloid leukemia. Some clones in this sample may be carry-over from other donors' samples.

This chain links TRBV15 with TRBJ1-3; D remains ambiguous. CDR3 length: 16 residues. V was shortened by 0 bases and J by 0 bases, with 9 bases between the two germline ends. The germline CDR1 and CDR2 sequences are LNHNV and YYDKDF (reference sequence). CDR3 sequence reads: CATSRDLRNSGNTIYF. The DNA of the CDR3 is TGTGCCACCAGCAGAGATCTCCGCAACTCTGGAAACACCATATATTTT.

The chain joins TRBV27 to TRBJ2-7, with D possibly matching TRBD2 (6 bases). The germline V gene has CDR1 MNHEY and CDR2 SMNVEV (reference sequence). The CDR3 contains 13 residues. The germline V and J ends were trimmed by 5 bases and 2 bases, with 10 bases remaining between them. This CDR3 is CASSRRGPYEQYF. The CDR3 region has the DNA TGTGCCAGCAGTAGGAGGGGCCCCTACGAGCAGTACTTC.

This clone has only one observation. The chain recombines TRBV7-9 with TRBJ1-2, with a weak D call TRBD1 (5 bases). This CDR3 has 12 residues. Germline V gene sequence: CDR1 SEHNR, CDR2 FQNEAQ (reference sequence). The V and J ends lost 1 base and 8 bases respectively, with 8 bases between them. The CDR3 bases are TGTGCCAGCAGCTTAGGTTCAGGGGGCTACACCTTC. Translation gives CASSLGSGGYTF. The full variable domain, in which reference TRBV7-9 and TRBJ1-2 provide the parts outside the CDR3, is DTGVSQNPRHKITKRGQNVTFRCDPISEHNRLYWYRQTLGQGPEFLTYFQNEAQLEKSRLLSDRFSAERPKGSFSTLEIQRTEQGDSAMYLCASSLGSGGYTFGSGTRLTVV.

The V gene is TRBV19, the J gene TRBJ2-3; D is unclear. Germline CDR1 and CDR2: LNHDA and SQIVND (reference sequence). V lost 10 bases, J lost 9 bases, and 20 bases lay in between. The CDR3 consists of 13 residues. CDR3 bases: TGTGCCATATCGAGTAGCCAAGGTGGCACGCAGTATTTT. Protein product: CAISSSQGGTQYF. Looking up the rest from reference TRBV19 and TRBJ2-3 gives the full variable domain: DGGITQSPKYLFRKEGQNVTLSCEQNLNHDAMYWYRQDPGQGLRLIYYSQIVNDFQKGDIAEGYSVSREKKESFPLTVTSAQKNPTAFYLCAISSSQGGTQYFGPGTRLTVL.

The chain uses TRBV11-2 and TRBJ1-2; D remains ambiguous. The ends were cut back, 5 bases at V and 0 bases at J, with 7 bases in the middle. CDR1 SGHAT and CDR2 FQNNGV come from the germline V gene. CDR3 length: 13 residues. DNA for the CDR3: TGTGCCAGCAGCCATTCTGCTAACTATGGCTACACCTTC. Translating gives CASSHSANYGYTF.

This chain links TRBV10-3 with TRBJ1-3, with D tentatively TRBD1 (5 bases). CDR1 and CDR2 (germline): ENHRY, SYGVKD. V was cut by 2 bases and J by 2 bases, with 13 bases left in between. This CDR3 has 16 amino acids. CDR3 DNA: TGTGCCATCAGTGAGAGTAGGGACCCAACTGGAAACACCATATATTTT. It is translated as CAISESRDPTGNTIYF.

The chain is built from TRBV5-1 and TRBJ2-2, with 8 nucleotides matching TRBD2. Per germline, CDR1 SGHRS and CDR2 YFSETQ. CDR3 length: 15 amino acids. After removal of 5 bases from V and 0 bases from J, the junction contained 3 bases not matched to a gene. The CDR3 spells CASSRGGTNTGELFF. The DNA for the CDR3 is TGCGCCAGCAGTCGGGGGGGGACGAACACCGGGGAGCTGTTTTTT.

This clone was detected once. The chain uses TRBV14 and TRBJ1-6, with 7 bases fitting TRBD1. V trimming: 5 bases; J trimming: 7 bases; junction bases outside the gene matches: 5. The CDR3 runs to 14 residues. Germline CDR1 reads SGHDN; CDR2 reads FVKESK. This CDR3 reads CASSTGTVNSPLHF. The CDR3 region has the DNA TGTGCCAGCAGCACCGGGACAGTCAATTCACCCCTCCACTTT.

By share, this clone ranks as large (0.1 to 1%). J is TRBJ2-6 and V is TRBV4-3, with a possible D match to TRBD1 (6 bases). CDR3 length equals 16 residues. Trimming took 0 bases from V and 1 from J, leaving 7 bases between them. CDR1 and CDR2 (germline): LGHNA, YSLEER. The CDR3 loop is CASSQEGQSGANVLTF. The CDR3 DNA follows: TGCGCCAGCAGCCAAGAAGGACAGTCTGGGGCCAACGTCCTGACTTTC.

This clone turned up a few times. V is TRBV6-5 and J is TRBJ1-2, with 7 bases lining up with TRBD1. Germline loops: CDR1 MNHEY, CDR2 SVGAGI. CDR3 size: 14 residues. J was trimmed by 10 bases and V by 5 bases; bases with no gene match: 13. The CDR3 nucleotides are TGTGCCAGCAGTGACGGGACAGCGGGGCCCGACTACACCTTC. It is translated as CASSDGTAGPDYTF.

The V call is TRBV27, the J call TRBJ2-1, with D unclear. This CDR3 comprises 15 residues. Germline V gene sequence: CDR1 MNHEY, CDR2 SMNVEV (reference sequence). With 3 bases removed from V and 6 bases from J, the gap between germline ends came to 15 bases. The DNA of the CDR3 is TGTGCCAGCAGTTTTGCCGTTTCAGGCACCAATGAGCAGTTCTTC. It codes for CASSFAVSGTNEQFF.

This chain uses TRBV20-1 with TRBJ1-2; a possible D gene is TRBD1 (6 bases). The CDR3 spans 11 residues. Germline loops: CDR1 DFQATT, CDR2 SNEGSKA (reference sequence). V shed 3 bases and J shed 6 bases, with 8 bases lying between them. CDR3 loop: CSARTGDGYTF. As DNA, the CDR3 is TGCAGTGCTAGGACAGGTGATGGCTACACCTTC.

The chain links TRBV5-8 to TRBJ1-5; D is undetermined. The V gene's germline CDR1 is SGHTS and CDR2 YDEGEE. The ends were cut back, 1 base at V and 3 bases at J, with 5 bases in the middle. The CDR3 is 13 residues long. DNA of the CDR3: TGTGCCAGCAGCTTGATCGACAATCAGCCCCAGCATTTT. Protein: CASSLIDNQPQHF.

The V and J genes are TRBV6-1 and TRBJ1-1, with D tentatively TRBD1 (6 bases). Trimming left V 6 bases short and J 1 base short, with 12 bases between. The CDR3 extends over 14 amino acids. Per the germline V gene, CDR1 is MNHNS and CDR2 is SASEGT. Written as DNA, the CDR3 is TGTGCCAGCAGCTATCAGACAGGGAACACTGAAGCTTTCTTT. The encoded protein is CASSYQTGNTEAFF.